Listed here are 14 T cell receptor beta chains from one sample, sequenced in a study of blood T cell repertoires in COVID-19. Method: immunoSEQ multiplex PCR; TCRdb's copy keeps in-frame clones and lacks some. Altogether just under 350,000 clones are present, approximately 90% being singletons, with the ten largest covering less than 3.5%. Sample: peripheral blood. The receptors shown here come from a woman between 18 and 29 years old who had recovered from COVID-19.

The CDR3, as DNA: TGTGCCAGCAATCGACAGGGGGTCACTGAAGCTTTCTTT. Amino acids: CASNRQGVTEAFF. The genes are TRBV6-6 and TRBJ1-1, with TRBD1 matching over 9 bases. CDR3 length: 13 amino acids. Germline CDR1 and CDR2: MNHNY and SVGAGI (reference sequence). Unmatched junction bases numbered 4, after V lost 7 bases and J lost 4 bases.

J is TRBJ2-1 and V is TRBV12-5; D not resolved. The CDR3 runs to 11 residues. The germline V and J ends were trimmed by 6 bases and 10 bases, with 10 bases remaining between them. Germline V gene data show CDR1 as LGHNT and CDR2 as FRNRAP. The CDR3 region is CASGSLVEQFF. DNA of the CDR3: TGTGCTAGTGGCTCCCTAGTGGAGCAGTTCTTC.

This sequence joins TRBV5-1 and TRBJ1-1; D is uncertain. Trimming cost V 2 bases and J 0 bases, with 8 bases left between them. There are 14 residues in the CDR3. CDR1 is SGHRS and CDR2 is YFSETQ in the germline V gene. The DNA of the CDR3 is TGCGCCAGCAGCTTTGCACAGATGAACACTGAAGCTTTCTTT. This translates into CASSFAQMNTEAFF.

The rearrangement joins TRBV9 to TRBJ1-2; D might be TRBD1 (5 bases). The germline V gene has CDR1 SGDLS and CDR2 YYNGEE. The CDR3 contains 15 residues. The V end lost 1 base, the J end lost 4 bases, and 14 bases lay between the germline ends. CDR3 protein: CASSVLPGLIYGYTF. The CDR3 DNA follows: TGTGCCAGCAGCGTACTCCCGGGACTAATCTATGGCTACACCTTC.

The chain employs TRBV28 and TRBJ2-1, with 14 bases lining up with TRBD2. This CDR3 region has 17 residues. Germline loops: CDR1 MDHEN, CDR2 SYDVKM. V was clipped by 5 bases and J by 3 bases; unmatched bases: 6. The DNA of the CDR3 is TGTGCCAGCAGTGTGGGACTAGCGGGAGAAATCTACAATGAGCAGTTCTTC. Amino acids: CASSVGLAGEIYNEQFF.

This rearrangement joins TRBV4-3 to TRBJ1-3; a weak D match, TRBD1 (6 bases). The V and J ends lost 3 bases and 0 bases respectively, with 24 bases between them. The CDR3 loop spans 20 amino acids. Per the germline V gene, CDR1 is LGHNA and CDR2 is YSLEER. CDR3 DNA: TGCGCCAGCAGCCAGGAGCACCGTTTGGACAGTGGTACCTCTGGAAACACCATATATTTT. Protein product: CASSQEHRLDSGTSGNTIYF.

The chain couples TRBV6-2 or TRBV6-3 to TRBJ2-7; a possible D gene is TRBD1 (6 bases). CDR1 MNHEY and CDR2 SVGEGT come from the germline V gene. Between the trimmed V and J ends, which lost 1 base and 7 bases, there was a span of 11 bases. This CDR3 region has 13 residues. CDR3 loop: CASSYYRATEQYV. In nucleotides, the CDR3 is TGTGCCAGCAGTTACTACAGGGCTACTGAGCAGTACGTC.

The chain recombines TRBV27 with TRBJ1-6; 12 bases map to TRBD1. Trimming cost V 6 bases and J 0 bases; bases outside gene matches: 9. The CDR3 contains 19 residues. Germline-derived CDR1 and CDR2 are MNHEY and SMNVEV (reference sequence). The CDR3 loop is CASSLRGQGASSYNSPLHF. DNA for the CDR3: TGTGCCAGCAGCCTACGGGGACAGGGGGCGAGCTCCTATAATTCACCCCTCCACTTT.

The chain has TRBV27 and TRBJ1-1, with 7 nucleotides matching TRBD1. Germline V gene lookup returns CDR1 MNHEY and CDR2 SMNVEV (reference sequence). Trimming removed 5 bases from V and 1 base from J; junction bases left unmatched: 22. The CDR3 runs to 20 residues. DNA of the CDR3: TGTGCCAGCAGTCCCCGACAGGGAACCTACCCTCCTAACCCGAACACTGAAGCTTTCTTT. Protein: CASSPRQGTYPPNPNTEAFF.

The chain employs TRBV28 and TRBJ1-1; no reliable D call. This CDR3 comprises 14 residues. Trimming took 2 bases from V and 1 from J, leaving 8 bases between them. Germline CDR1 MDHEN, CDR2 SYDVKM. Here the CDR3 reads CASSLGPGNTEAFF. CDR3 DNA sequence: TGTGCCAGCAGTTTAGGCCCAGGGAACACTGAAGCTTTCTTT.

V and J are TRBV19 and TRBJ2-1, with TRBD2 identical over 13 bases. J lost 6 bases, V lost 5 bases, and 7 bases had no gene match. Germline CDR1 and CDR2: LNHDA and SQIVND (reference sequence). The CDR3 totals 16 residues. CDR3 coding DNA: TGTGCCAGTAGTCCCTTGGGACTAGCGGGACTCAATGAGCAGTTCTTC. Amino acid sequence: CASSPLGLAGLNEQFF. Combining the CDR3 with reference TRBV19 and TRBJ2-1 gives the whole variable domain DGGITQSPKYLFRKEGQNVTLSCEQNLNHDAMYWYRQDPGQGLRLIYYSQIVNDFQKGDIAEGYSVSREKKESFPLTVTSAQKNPTAFYLCASSPLGLAGLNEQFFGPGTRLTVL.

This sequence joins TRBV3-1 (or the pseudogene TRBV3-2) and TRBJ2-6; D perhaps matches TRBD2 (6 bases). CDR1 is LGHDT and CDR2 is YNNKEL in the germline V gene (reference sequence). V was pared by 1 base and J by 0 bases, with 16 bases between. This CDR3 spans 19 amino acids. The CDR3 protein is CASSQVRIAAFSGANVLTF. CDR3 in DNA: TGTGCCAGCAGCCAAGTACGCATAGCGGCATTCTCTGGGGCCAACGTCCTGACTTTC.

CDR3 coding DNA: TGTGCCATCAGCAGCGGGACAGGGGCATTTGGTGAAAAACTGTTTTTT. Encoded protein: CAISSGTGAFGEKLFF. The J gene is TRBJ1-4, the V gene TRBV10-3; 10 nucleotides align to TRBD1. This CDR3 is 16 amino acids long. With 6 bases clipped from V and 7 bases from J, the junction kept 11 bases outside the gene matches. Germline CDR1 reads ENHRY; CDR2 reads SYGVKD.

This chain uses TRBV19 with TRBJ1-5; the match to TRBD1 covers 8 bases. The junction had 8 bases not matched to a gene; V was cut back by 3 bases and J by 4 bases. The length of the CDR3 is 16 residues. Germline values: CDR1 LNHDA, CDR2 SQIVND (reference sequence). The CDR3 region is CASSITRGQENQPQHF. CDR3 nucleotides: TGTGCCAGTAGTATCACAAGGGGACAGGAAAATCAGCCCCAGCATTTT.